The T cell receptor beta chain under discussion was sequenced for a study of cytomegalovirus exposure and HLA in healthy donors. For this clone: Its antigen is unknown.

Study conclusions and caveats: Being productive about 87% or about 30% of the time was typical of most TCR beta V segments in an earlier analysis. Later analysis revealed greater clonal expansion in HLA-associated TCR beta chains than in equally common others. Per published accounts, TCR beta sequences correctly predicted the HLA-A and HLA-B alleles of most subjects. Trimming of TCR beta V- and J-genes showed a link, identified in a later analysis, to a missense DCLRE1C variant.

In the PCR, 60 Vbeta and 13 Jbeta primers were used. Libraries were prepared by immunoSEQ multiplex PCR; TCRdb keeps only in-frame clonotypes and omits some of them. The repertoire holds under 200,000 clones, with 86% as singletons. The CDR3 is 17 residues long. Trimming pared 3 bases from V and 4 bases from J, leaving 22 bases between. CDR1 SGHDT and CDR2 YYEEEE come from the germline V gene. This sequence originates from a woman aged 18-35 years in good health and CMV-seronegative. Sequenced: PBMCs. The chain has TRBV5-6 and TRBJ1-2; TRBD1 might be the D (5 bases). The CDR3 loop reads CASSSPGVGRFPYGYTF. The CDR3 nucleotides read TGTGCCAGCAGCTCTCCGGGGGTTGGGCGCTTCCCCTATGGCTACACCTTC.